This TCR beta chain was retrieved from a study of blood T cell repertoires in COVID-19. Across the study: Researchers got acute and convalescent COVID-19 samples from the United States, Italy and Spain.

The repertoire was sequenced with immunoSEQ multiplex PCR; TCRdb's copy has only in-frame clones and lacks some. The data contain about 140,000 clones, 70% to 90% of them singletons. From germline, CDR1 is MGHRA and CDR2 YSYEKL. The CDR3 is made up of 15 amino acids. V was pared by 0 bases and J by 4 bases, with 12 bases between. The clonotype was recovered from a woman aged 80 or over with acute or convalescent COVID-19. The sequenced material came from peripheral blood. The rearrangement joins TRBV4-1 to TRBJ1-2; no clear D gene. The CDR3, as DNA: TGCGCCAGCAGCCAAGATCGGACTCACTCCTATGGCTACACCTTC. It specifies CASSQDRTHSYGYTF.